These 24 T cell receptor beta chains originate from one sample sequenced in a study of CD8 T cells in Susac syndrome. Reverse transcription used about 0.45 to 1 ug RNA and random hexamers. TCRdb reprocessed the immunoSEQ multiplex PCR reads with MiXCR, giving one entry per CDR3 protein. The sample has roughly 200,000 distinct CDR3 sequences, 95% seen once. Source material: CD4+ T cells from PBMCs. The receptors stem from a human donor with multiple sclerosis.

The rearrangement links TRBV13 to TRBJ2-3; TRBD2 matches at 10 bases. This CDR3 is 16 amino acids long. Germline V gives CDR1 PRHDT, CDR2 FYEKMQ (reference sequence). V was pared by 5 bases and J by 2 bases, with 7 bases of the junction left unmatched. Here the CDR3 reads CASSPSTSGVTDTQYF. The CDR3 DNA sequence: TGTGCCAGCAGCCCATCTACTAGCGGGGTCACAGATACGCAGTATTTT.

This chain links TRBV7-6 with TRBJ2-7; the D call may be TRBD1 or TRBD2 (5 bases each). V gave up 1 base and J gave up 2 bases, with 9 bases separating them. The length of the CDR3 is 14 residues. Looked up from germline, CDR1 is SGHVS and CDR2 is FNYEAQ. This CDR3 reads CASSLEQGPYEQYF. CDR3 coding DNA: TGTGCCAGCAGCTTAGAGCAGGGACCCTACGAGCAGTACTTC. Supplemented by reference TRBV7-6 and TRBJ2-7, the full variable domain reads GAGVSQSPRYKVTKRGQDVALRCDPISGHVSLYWYRQALGQGPEFLTYFNYEAQQDKSGLPNDRFSAERPEGSISTLTIQRTEQRDSAMYRCASSLEQGPYEQYFGPGTRLTVT.

This clonotype appeared a few times. The V call is TRBV7-8, the J call TRBJ2-7; the match to TRBD2 covers 9 bases. Germline trimming cut 0 bases from V and 4 bases from J; bases unmatched to any gene: 7. From germline, CDR1 is SGHVS and CDR2 FQNEAQ. CDR3 length equals 16 residues. CDR3 in amino acids: CASSLAHQTSGYEQYF. CDR3 bases: TGTGCCAGCAGCTTAGCCCACCAGACTAGCGGTTACGAGCAGTACTTC. The variable domain in full, completed from reference TRBV7-8 and TRBJ2-7, reads GAGVSQSPRYKVAKRGQDVALRCDPISGHVSLFWYQQALGQGPEFLTYFQNEAQLDKSGLPSDRFFAERPEGSVSTLKIQRTQQEDSAVYLCASSLAHQTSGYEQYFGPGTRLTVT.

The chain carries TRBV20-1 and TRBJ1-5, with D possibly matching TRBD1 (6 bases). Trimming left V 1 base short and J 6 bases short, with 19 bases between. The CDR3 consists of 16 residues. CDR1 DFQATT and CDR2 SNEGSKA come from the germline V gene (reference sequence). The CDR3 loop reads CSARASWGLVGQPQHF. In DNA, the CDR3 is TGCAGTGCTAGAGCCTCGTGGGGGCTTGTTGGTCAGCCCCAGCATTTT.

In DNA form, the CDR3 reads TGTGCCACCAGCAGACGCGAGGGAGTTGGCTACACCTTC. It encodes CATSRREGVGYTF. The chain is built from TRBV15 and TRBJ1-2; D gene unclear. The CDR3 is made up of 13 amino acids. With 2 bases removed from V and 7 bases from J, the gap between germline ends came to 11 bases. Germline-derived CDR1 and CDR2 are LNHNV and YYDKDF (reference sequence).

The chain is built from TRBV29-1 and TRBJ1-1; D may be TRBD1 (5 bases). Per germline, CDR1 SQVTM and CDR2 ANQGSEA. This CDR3 region has 11 residues. V gave up 3 bases and J gave up 9 bases, with 11 bases separating them. The DNA for the CDR3 is TGCAGCGTTGAGAGGGGAATGCAAGCTTTCTTT. This codes for CSVERGMQAFF.

V is TRBV7-2 and J is TRBJ1-2; D is perhaps TRBD1 (5 bases). Trimming removed 3 bases from V and 6 bases from J, with 17 bases in between. The CDR3 extends over 15 amino acids. Germline V gives CDR1 SGHTA, CDR2 FQGNSA. The chain's CDR3 is CASSFQPGLNNGYTF. The CDR3 bases are TGTGCCAGCAGCTTCCAGCCGGGACTCAACAATGGCTACACCTTC.

This clonotype occurred once. The chain recombines TRBV29-1 with TRBJ1-2; D possibly corresponds to TRBD1 (5 bases). V dropped 7 bases and J dropped 5 bases, with 23 bases sitting between them. This CDR3 spans 15 amino acids. CDR1 SQVTM and CDR2 ANQGSEA come from the germline V gene. The CDR3 nucleotides are TGCAGCGCATACACCACCGGGACGGGTTGGTATGGCTACACCTTC. Translated, it gives CSAYTTGTGWYGYTF.

The genes are TRBV30 and TRBJ1-1; TRBD1 aligns across 7 bases. Germline V lookup: CDR1 GTSNPN, CDR2 SVGIG (reference sequence). This CDR3 comprises 13 residues. V dropped 7 bases and J dropped 7; count of bases not matched to a gene: 12. The CDR3 loop is CAFQRDRYNEAFF. CDR3 DNA: TGTGCCTTCCAAAGGGACAGATATAATGAAGCTTTCTTT.

The chain couples TRBV5-4 to TRBJ2-3; D possibly corresponds to TRBD2 (7 bases). The CDR3 is made up of 14 amino acids. Germline V CDR1 and CDR2: SGHNT, YYREEE (reference sequence). With 10 bases removed from V and 0 bases from J, the gap between germline ends came to 15 bases. The CDR3 region is CAGRGGMSTDTQYF. CDR3 nucleotides: TGTGCCGGGAGGGGGGGAATGAGCACAGATACGCAGTATTTT.

The rearrangement links TRBV15 to TRBJ2-1; D perhaps matches TRBD1 (6 bases). Germline V CDR1 and CDR2: LNHNV, YYDKDF (reference sequence). This CDR3 has 15 residues. V was shortened by 1 base and J by 7 bases, with 14 bases between the two germline ends. The CDR3 region is CATSRVRKQGNEQFF. CDR3 nucleotide sequence: TGTGCCACCAGCAGAGTTCGTAAACAGGGTAATGAGCAGTTCTTC.

The chain couples TRBV10-3 to TRBJ2-7; TRBD1 or TRBD2 may be the D gene (5 bases each). This CDR3 has 12 residues. Germline-derived CDR1 and CDR2 are ENHRY and SYGVKD. The chain's CDR3 is CAIRGDSFEQYV. As DNA, the CDR3 is TGTGCCATCAGGGGGGATTCCTTCGAGCAGTACGTC.

J is TRBJ2-5 and V is TRBV20-1; D unresolved. The CDR3 consists of 15 residues. V was shortened by 5 bases and J by 1 base, with 17 bases between the two germline ends. Per the germline V gene, CDR1 is DFQATT and CDR2 is SNEGSKA (reference sequence). The CDR3 bases are TGCAGTGCTTGGGCCAGGCAGCTACTCCAAGAGACCCAGTACTTC. The encoded protein is CSAWARQLLQETQYF.

V gene TRBV20-1 combines with J gene TRBJ2-3; D uncertain. V lost 3 bases to trimming and J lost 2 bases, with 3 bases between them. Per germline, CDR1 DFQATT and CDR2 SNEGSKA (reference sequence). The CDR3 is 11 residues long. In DNA, the CDR3 is TGCAGTGCTAGGCTCACAGATACGCAGTATTTT. As protein: CSARLTDTQYF.

This clonotype was observed a few times. The CDR3 DNA is TGCAGCGTTGATCCCGGGTTCCATGGCTACACCTTC. Translating it yields CSVDPGFHGYTF. The V and J genes are TRBV29-1 and TRBJ1-2; D ambiguous. CDR3 length equals 12 residues. CDR1 SQVTM and CDR2 ANQGSEA come from the germline V gene. V was trimmed by 3 bases and J by 6 bases, leaving 11 bases between them.

The chain carries TRBV5-4 and TRBJ1-5; D possibly corresponds to TRBD1 (5 bases). The CDR3 consists of 14 residues. V lost 0 bases, J lost 4 bases, and 8 bases lay in between. Germline V CDR1 and CDR2: SGHNT, YYREEE (reference sequence). CDR3 residues: CASSLDGANQPQHF. The CDR3 DNA reads as TGTGCCAGCAGCTTGGACGGGGCAAATCAGCCCCAGCATTTT.

The chain links TRBV30 to TRBJ1-5, with 7 positions matching TRBD1. The CDR3 is 13 amino acids. Germline trimming cut 2 bases from V and 5 bases from J; bases unmatched to any gene: 3. CDR1 is GTSNPN, CDR2 SVGIG, per germline (reference sequence). In DNA form, the CDR3 reads TGTGCCTGGAGTCGGGACAGTGATCAGCCCCAGCATTTT. Protein product: CAWSRDSDQPQHF. The whole variable domain, remainder taken from reference TRBV30 and TRBJ1-5, is SQTIHQWPATLVQPVGSPLSLECTVEGTSNPNLYWYRQAAGRGLQLLFYSVGIGQISSEVPQNLSASRPQDRQFILSSKKLLLSDSGFYLCAWSRDSDQPQHFGDGTRLSIL.

V usage is TRBV20-1 and J usage is TRBJ2-5; D is tentatively TRBD1 or TRBD2 (5 bases each). V lost 5 bases and J lost 3, with 16 bases in between. The CDR3 covers 14 residues. CDR1 and CDR2 (germline): DFQATT, SNEGSKA (reference sequence). The DNA of the CDR3 is TGCAGTGCTGACTCGGGGCTAGTAAAAGAGACCCAGTACTTC. Translating gives CSADSGLVKETQYF.

J is TRBJ1-5 and V is TRBV6-1; no clear D gene. Trimming pared 2 bases from V and 5 bases from J, leaving 10 bases between. Germline V gives CDR1 MNHNS, CDR2 SASEGT. This CDR3 is built from 14 residues. Here the CDR3 DNA reads TGTGCCAGCAGTGAAAATGGGAAGGATCAGCCCCAGCATTTT. Translated, it gives CASSENGKDQPQHF.

The chain recombines TRBV20-1 with TRBJ2-6, with a weak D call TRBD1 (5 bases). Germline V gene sequence: CDR1 DFQATT, CDR2 SNEGSKA (reference sequence). V lost 2 bases and J 4 bases, leaving 15 bases between the germline ends. This CDR3 region has 16 residues. The CDR3 DNA follows: TGCAGTGCTAGAAGGCAGGGCTCGAGAGGGGCCAACGTCCTGACTTTC. Amino acids: CSARRQGSRGANVLTF.

This clonotype was detected ten times or more. The chain links TRBV27 to TRBJ2-6; the D is unclear. Germline assignment: CDR1 MNHEY and CDR2 SMNVEV (reference sequence). With 5 bases removed from V and 0 bases from J, the gap between germline ends came to 2 bases. CDR3 length: 13 residues. The CDR3 DNA follows: TGTGCCAGCAGTCTCTCTGGGGCCAACGTCCTGACTTTC. Translation gives CASSLSGANVLTF.

This chain uses TRBV9 with TRBJ1-2; possible D gene TRBD1, 5 bases. Germline V gene lookup returns CDR1 SGDLS and CDR2 YYNGEE. Trimming took 3 bases from V and 4 from J, leaving 10 bases between them. There are 13 residues in the CDR3. This CDR3 reads CASSGGGTYGYTF. CDR3 bases: TGTGCCAGCAGCGGTGGGGGGACCTATGGCTACACCTTC.

The V call is TRBV15, the J call TRBJ1-2; 9 nucleotides line up with TRBD1. CDR1 is LNHNV and CDR2 is YYDKDF in the germline V gene (reference sequence). CDR3 size: 16 residues. Trimming at V came to 2 bases and at J to 3 bases, leaving 7 bases not matched to a gene. CDR3 residues: CATSRSGTGTDYGYTF. CDR3 bases: TGTGCCACCAGCAGATCCGGGACAGGGACGGACTATGGCTACACCTTC.

V and J are TRBV14 and TRBJ1-1, with TRBD1 identical over 7 bases. Germline loops: CDR1 SGHDN, CDR2 FVKESK. The CDR3 length is 15 residues. V lost 3 bases, J lost 1 base, and 5 bases stayed unmatched. CDR3: CASSHRRTGNTEAFF. The DNA of the CDR3 is TGTGCCAGCAGCCACCGCAGGACAGGGAACACTGAAGCTTTCTTT.